This T cell receptor (beta chain) was sequenced in a study of cytotoxic CD8 clonotypes in ibrutinib-treated CLL (dated by TCRdb to about 2021). Looking at the study overall: The cohort included some 14 treatment-naive and about a dozen relapsed/refractory patients; about 18 were IGHV unmutated. Partial responses were observed in about 25 patients and complete responses in 2; after a median follow-up of around 64 months, remission was maintained in approximately 15 patients and progression was observed in some 12. Response samples were obtained after a median of approximately 12 months of treatment, with a range of about 6 to 36 months. On average, each sample yielded roughly 260,000 productive templates and 94,082 productive rearrangements. Of the 86 people in the trial, roughly 27 had longitudinal samples available. Cryopreserved peripheral blood mononuclear cells were collected before treatment, at response, and at either disease progression or sustained remission. Every sample from remission and from progressive disease was obtained while the patients were still on ibrutinib. What the research found in general, with its limitations: Public clonotypes were rare and either shrank or stayed stable during treatment, and the rise in clonality at ibrutinib response reflected expansion of private clonotypes. At baseline, clonality was higher than in age-matched healthy donors and showed a strong correlation with circulating CD8+ T-cell counts. Lymph node repertoires were not examined, and the timing of sampling was not matched between patients in sustained remission and those whose disease progressed. At ibrutinib response clonality went up, during sustained remission it held steady, and at progression it dropped back toward baseline.

Reading the label with the study, this specimen's time point is: 12 months on ibrutinib. For TCR beta library preparation, approximately 2 micrograms of genomic DNA was extracted from cryopreserved PBMCs. High-throughput TCR beta sequencing was performed on longitudinal blood samples from CLL patients receiving ibrutinib monotherapy. The patients took part in an open-label, single-center phase 2 trial of ibrutinib monotherapy. Unmatched junction bases come to 4, with V trimmed by 5 bases and J by 2 bases. From a lookup of the germline V gene, CDR1 and CDR2 are KGHSH and LQKENI. The CDR3 runs 14 residues from the cysteine to the phenylalanine. Kept here is only the CDR3 DNA, which spans 42 bases and is read in frame from base 1. The goal of deep resolution MiSeq sequencing was a depth between 1 in 1 million and 1 in 200,000 T cells, and coverage averaged 10x per clonotype. The immunoSEQ hsTCRB Kit was used to generate the TCR beta libraries. The study's processing was this. ImmunoSEQ Data Assistant and ImmunoSEQ Analyzer were used for data analysis, and V, D and J genes were assigned according to IMGT definitions. Clonality, with values ranging from 0 to 1, was calculated as one minus the normalized Shannon entropy of productive rearrangement frequencies. Only overrepresented clonotypes making up at least 0.05% of the repertoire of each patient were included in the public clonotype analysis. Some 12 age-matched healthy donor repertoires from immuneACCESS served as clonality controls. TCRdb took this table from immuneACCESS and kept in-frame rearrangements with V and J called. Such tables lack part of the clones; where checked against another copy, unresolved V genes explain under half of the gap, and the rest is unexplained. From that table come the V and J calls and clone size; the DNA was used to work out D and trimming. Present in this sample are some 150,000 clones, around three quarters of which were seen just once. The ten largest clones represent 9.5% to 15% of the sample.

To note about this clone: This receptor's antigen is unknown. Per-base quality was not reported, and no clone a single base away is much larger than it. This specimen includes other DNA sequences encoding the same CDR3.

The sequenced sample was PBMCs, obtained after 12 months of ibrutinib treatment. The sequence was obtained from a human donor with chronic lymphocytic leukemia. Recombination connected TRBV18 to TRBJ2-3, with TRBD2 identical over 7 junction bases. The nucleotide sequence reads TGTGCCAGCTCAAGGAGCGGGAACACAGATACGCAGTATTTT. It is translated as CASSRSGNTDTQYF.